This is a list of T cell receptor beta chains from one sample in a study of blood T cell repertoires in COVID-19. The repertoire was sequenced with immunoSEQ multiplex PCR; TCRdb's copy has only in-frame clones and lacks some. Counted here are some 170,000 clones, more than 80% occurring once; the ten biggest clones make up roughly 7.7%. The sequenced sample consisted of peripheral blood. Source of these receptors: a woman aged 60-75 years with acute or convalescent COVID-19. Each CDR3 is given with its conserved first and last residue. The D gene is left open where the match is weak. Clone size, where shown, is once, few, many, or a class for clones that have expanded.

v_gene: TRBV23-1; d_gene: -; j_gene: TRBJ1-1; abundance: few; CDR3aa: CASSPCRGNEAFF
v_gene: TRBV11-3; d_gene: TRBD2; j_gene: TRBJ2-3; abundance: -; CDR3aa: CASSSGLAGGGDTQYF
v_gene: TRBV3-1/TRBV3-2; d_gene: -; j_gene: TRBJ1-4; abundance: -; CDR3aa: CASSRQGTNEKLFF
v_gene: TRBV4-2; d_gene: -; j_gene: TRBJ1-5; abundance: -; CDR3aa: CASSQDAGKQPQHF
v_gene: TRBV5-1; d_gene: TRBD2; j_gene: TRBJ2-5; abundance: -; CDR3aa: CASSLLTSGSETQYF
v_gene: TRBV19; d_gene: -; j_gene: TRBJ2-7; abundance: -; CDR3aa: CASSIARAYEQYF
v_gene: TRBV11-2; d_gene: -; j_gene: TRBJ2-4; abundance: -; CDR3aa: CASSSWGQNIQYF
v_gene: TRBV15; d_gene: -; j_gene: TRBJ2-1; abundance: few; CDR3aa: CATSRSLRSEQFF
v_gene: TRBV3-1/TRBV3-2; d_gene: TRBD1; j_gene: TRBJ1-4; abundance: -; CDR3aa: CASSPDQGQVEKLFF
v_gene: TRBV6-5; d_gene: TRBD1; j_gene: TRBJ1-1; abundance: -; CDR3aa: CASSSQGVNTEAFF
v_gene: TRBV7-2; d_gene: TRBD2; j_gene: TRBJ2-1; abundance: -; CDR3aa: CASSLAGPSYNEQFF